This TCR beta chain stems from a study of a mutant IDH1 vaccine in newly diagnosed glioma. The overall study: Vaccinations were initiated 4-6 weeks following radiotherapy alone, or were given together with temozolomide cycles. Pretreatment consisted of radiotherapy, temozolomide, or both, with most receiving both.

Time point described: week 35, safety follow-up. With topical imiquimod, each dose of the vaccine consisted of 300 ug of mutant IDH1 20-mer peptide. In every donor, the tumor was a new WHO grade 3 or 4 IDH1-mutant, ATRX-lost astrocytoma. For this clone: Its cognate antigen is unknown.

Data came from immunoSEQ multiplex PCR; TCRdb stores just in-frame clones and leaves some out. The repertoire has 30,000 to 40,000 clones, over 75% of them found once; the top ten carry roughly 3.2%. This receptor was obtained from a middle-aged man with glioma. Some clones in this sample may be carry-over from other donors' samples. Sequencing was performed on PBMCs, taken from a glioma patient whose treatment included an IDH1 peptide vaccine.

Here the CDR3 reads CASSQSQSRDTGELFF. The CDR3 nucleotides read TGTGCCAGCTCCCAGAGCCAGAGTCGCGACACCGGGGAGCTGTTTTTT. This chain links TRBV18 with TRBJ2-2; no definite D call. Germline loops: CDR1 KGHSH, CDR2 LQKENI. V lost 6 bases and J lost 3, with 17 bases in between. CDR3 size: 16 residues. Filled out from reference TRBV18 and TRBJ2-2, the complete variable domain reads NAGVMQNPRHLVRRRGQEARLRCSPMKGHSHVYWYRQLPEEGLKFMVYLQKENIIDESGMPKERFSAEFPKEGPSILRIQQVVRGDSAAYFCASSQSQSRDTGELFFGEGSRLTVL.